The 26 T cell receptor beta chains presented below share a single source sample, sequenced in a study of cytomegalovirus exposure and HLA in healthy donors. The table came from immunoSEQ multiplex PCR; TCRdb's copy has only in-frame clones and leaves some out. The sample lists under 250,000 clones; roughly 91% were seen once. The material sequenced was PBMCs. The receptors derive from a woman aged 18-29 years in good health and CMV-seropositive.

This chain uses TRBV5-1 with TRBJ1-3; D is possibly TRBD1 (5 bases). CDR3 length: 14 amino acids. The V and J ends lost 2 bases and 2 bases respectively, with 8 bases between them. Germline lookup yields CDR1 SGHRS and CDR2 YFSETQ. CDR3 coding DNA: TGCGCCAGCAGCTTTGGCAGGGCTGGAAACACCATATATTTT. Its protein product is CASSFGRAGNTIYF. The full variable domain, its missing parts supplied by reference TRBV5-1 and TRBJ1-3, is KAGVTQTPRYLIKTRGQQVTLSCSPISGHRSVSWYQQTPGQGLQFLFEYFSETQRNKGNFPGRFSGRQFSNSRSEMNVSTLELGDSALYLCASSFGRAGNTIYFGEGSWLTVV.

This clone has a single count. CDR3 coding DNA: TGTGCCAGCAGCCCGGACAGGGCTTACAATGAGCAGTTCTTC. It yields the protein CASSPDRAYNEQFF. The chain couples TRBV5-4 to TRBJ2-1; 8 bases align to TRBD1. The CDR3 loop spans 14 amino acids. V lost 4 bases, J lost 4 bases, and 4 bases stayed unmatched. Germline V gene data show CDR1 as SGHNT and CDR2 as YYREEE (reference sequence).

The CDR3 is CASSGRGGTQYF. CDR3 DNA: TGTGCCAGCAGCGGGAGGGGGGGCACGCAGTATTTT. The V and J genes are TRBV9 and TRBJ2-3; weak D call: TRBD2 (7 bases). Germline V CDR1 and CDR2: SGDLS, YYNGEE. Trimming removed 3 bases from V and 9 bases from J, with 11 bases in between. This CDR3 region has 12 residues. The variable domain in full, completed from reference TRBV9 and TRBJ2-3, reads DSGVTQTPKHLITATGQRVTLRCSPRSGDLSVYWYQQSLDQGLQFLIQYYNGEERAKGNILERFSAQQFPDLHSELNLSSLELGDSALYFCASSGRGGTQYFGPGTRLTVL.

CDR3 sequence reads: CASSQAGGRDTIYF. The CDR3, as DNA: TGTGCCAGCAGCCAAGCGGGGGGCCGGGACACCATATATTTT. This chain links TRBV4-2 with TRBJ1-3, with D possibly matching TRBD1 (6 bases). V lost 1 base to trimming and J lost 8 bases, with 12 bases between them. Looked up from germline, CDR1 is LGHNA and CDR2 is YNFKEQ. The CDR3 runs 14 residues.

Here the CDR3 DNA reads TGTGCCAGCAGTGAATACCGGACAGTACGCACAGATACGCAGTATTTT. Its protein product is CASSEYRTVRTDTQYF. This sequence joins TRBV25-1 and TRBJ2-3; D is possibly TRBD1 (6 bases). Germline assignment: CDR1 MGHDK and CDR2 SYGVNS. The ends were cut back, 0 bases at V and 1 base at J, with 11 bases in the middle. The CDR3 runs to 16 residues.

The rearrangement joins TRBV29-1 to TRBJ2-1; 8 nucleotides match TRBD2. This CDR3 has 16 residues. CDR1 is SQVTM, CDR2 ANQGSEA, per germline. After removal of 1 base from V and 1 base from J, the junction contained 6 bases not matched to a gene. The CDR3 DNA sequence: TGCAGCGTTGAAGGGGCTAGCGGGCCGTCCTACAATGAGCAGTTCTTC. Translating gives CSVEGASGPSYNEQFF.

This clone was recorded only once. The CDR3 nucleotides are TGTGCCAGCAGTTTCTCGGGACTCAGAACGTCAAACACCGGGGAGCTGTTTTTT. Protein product: CASSFSGLRTSNTGELFF. The chain joins TRBV27 to TRBJ2-2, with a tentative D call TRBD2 (6 bases). The germline V gene has CDR1 MNHEY and CDR2 SMNVEV (reference sequence). The CDR3 length is 18 residues. V shed 3 bases and J shed 2 bases, with 19 bases lying between them.

This clone was picked up one time. V usage is TRBV9 and J usage is TRBJ2-2, with 7 nucleotides matching TRBD2. Germline V gives CDR1 SGDLS, CDR2 YYNGEE. The CDR3 length is 16 residues. Unmatched junction bases numbered 7, after V lost 4 bases and J lost 1 base. CDR3 DNA: TGTGCCAGCAGCCCTAGGGAGGGAGGGAACACCGGGGAGCTGTTTTTT. This sequence encodes CASSPREGGNTGELFF.

V gene TRBV5-4 combines with J gene TRBJ2-7; 10 bases align to TRBD2. The CDR3 covers 15 residues. The ends lost 0 bases at V and 3 bases at J; junction bases unmatched: 3. Germline V gene sequence: CDR1 SGHNT, CDR2 YYREEE (reference sequence). This CDR3 is CASSLGSSGSYEQYF. Here the CDR3 DNA reads TGTGCCAGCAGCTTGGGGTCTAGCGGGAGCTACGAGCAGTACTTC.

This clone was observed a few times. J is TRBJ2-2 and V is TRBV18, with 10 bases that match TRBD1. This CDR3 contains 16 residues. Germline trimming cut 3 bases from V and 0 bases from J; bases unmatched to any gene: 1. Germline CDR1 reads KGHSH; CDR2 reads LQKENI. In DNA form, the CDR3 reads TGTGCCAGCTCACCTGGGACAGGGGCGAACACCGGGGAGCTGTTTTTT. Protein product: CASSPGTGANTGELFF.

The CDR3 loop is CSANYREANTEAFF. In DNA, the CDR3 is TGCAGCGCCAATTATCGGGAAGCTAACACTGAAGCTTTCTTT. V is TRBV29-1 and J is TRBJ1-1; no clear D. The CDR3 is made up of 14 amino acids. V dropped 7 bases and J dropped 2 bases, with 17 bases sitting between them. Looked up from germline, CDR1 is SQVTM and CDR2 is ANQGSEA.

For this clone: The junction differs from germline at one of its ends, possibly a read error. The rearrangement joins TRBV4-1 to TRBJ2-7, with 7 bases lining up with TRBD1. The length of the CDR3 is 16 residues. The germline CDR1 and CDR2 sequences are MGHRA and YSYEKL. CDR3: CASSQEGGRQGLGRHF. Written as DNA, the CDR3 is TGCGCCAGCAGCCAAGAAGGCGGGCGACAGGGCCTGGGAAGGCACTTC.

The J gene is TRBJ2-3, the V gene TRBV4-2; TRBD2 aligns across 7 bases. The V and J ends lost 5 bases and 0 bases, in that order; junction bases with no gene match: 20. CDR3 length: 20 residues. Germline CDR1 LGHNA, CDR2 YNFKEQ. Here the CDR3 DNA reads TGTGCCAGCAGCGTAAGAGCCACGGCGGGAGCGGGCCTTAGCACAGATACGCAGTATTTT. It translates to CASSVRATAGAGLSTDTQYF.

This chain joins TRBV5-1 and TRBJ2-2; TRBD1 aligns across 7 bases. The germline CDR1 and CDR2 sequences are SGHRS and YFSETQ. After removal of 4 bases from V and 4 bases from J, the junction contained 4 bases not matched to a gene. The CDR3 totals 14 residues. Here the CDR3 reads CASSLNRGTGELFF. The CDR3 region has the DNA TGCGCCAGCAGCCTAAACAGGGGCACCGGGGAGCTGTTTTTT.

This sequence joins TRBV5-1 and TRBJ1-1; 7 nucleotides line up with TRBD1. Germline lookup yields CDR1 SGHRS and CDR2 YFSETQ. There are 14 residues in the CDR3. The J segment lost 6 bases and the V segment lost 0 bases, leaving 5 bases of the junction unmatched. CDR3 sequence: CASSLDRGNAEAFF. DNA of the CDR3: TGCGCCAGCAGCTTGGACAGGGGCAACGCTGAAGCTTTCTTT.

V and J are TRBV7-8 and TRBJ2-7, with D possibly TRBD2 on 6 matching bases. V was pared by 1 base and J by 6 bases, with 13 bases between. The CDR3 runs to 14 residues. The V gene's germline CDR1 is SGHVS and CDR2 FQNEAQ. CDR3 DNA: TGTGCCAGCAGCTTAGTGGGGGGTTTGCGCGAGCAGTACTTC. It is translated as CASSLVGGLREQYF.

J is TRBJ1-4 and V is TRBV5-1; 7 bases are a match to TRBD1. V was clipped by 4 bases and J by 6 bases; unmatched bases: 9. This CDR3 spans 15 amino acids. In germline, CDR1 is SGHRS, CDR2 YFSETQ. The CDR3 is CASSPTQGVYEKLFF. The CDR3 coding sequence is TGCGCCAGCAGCCCGACCCAGGGGGTTTATGAAAAACTGTTTTTT. The entire variable domain, with the rest obtained from reference TRBV5-1 and TRBJ1-4, is as follows: KAGVTQTPRYLIKTRGQQVTLSCSPISGHRSVSWYQQTPGQGLQFLFEYFSETQRNKGNFPGRFSGRQFSNSRSEMNVSTLELGDSALYLCASSPTQGVYEKLFFGSGTQLSVL.

The gene calls are TRBV5-6 and TRBJ2-1, with 8 bases matching TRBD2. J lost 4 bases, V lost 2 bases, and 8 bases had no gene match. The germline V gene encodes CDR1 SGHDT and CDR2 YYEEEE. The CDR3 consists of 16 residues. The CDR3: CASSFRTSGLYNEQFF. The CDR3, as DNA: TGTGCCAGCAGCTTTCGTACTAGCGGACTTTACAATGAGCAGTTCTTC.

The V call is TRBV7-9, the J call TRBJ1-5; D is perhaps TRBD1 (6 bases). The germline CDR1 and CDR2 sequences are SEHNR and FQNEAQ (reference sequence). V was pared by 0 bases and J by 3 bases, with 9 bases between. The CDR3 is 15 amino acids. As DNA, the CDR3 is TGTGCCAGCAGCTTAGCTACAGGGTCCAATCAGCCCCAGCATTTT. Protein sequence: CASSLATGSNQPQHF.

The chain recombines TRBV11-1 with TRBJ1-1, with TRBD1 identical over 8 bases. The germline V gene has CDR1 SGHAT and CDR2 FQDESV (reference sequence). The junction had 5 bases not matched to a gene; V was cut back by 1 base and J by 4 bases. This CDR3 has 15 residues. The CDR3 DNA reads TGTGCCAGCAGCTTAGGAGGCACAGGGGGCACTGAAGCTTTCTTT. It is translated as CASSLGGTGGTEAFF.

This clone has just one count. The rearrangement joins TRBV27 to TRBJ1-2; tentative D call: TRBD1 (5 bases). V lost 7 bases and J 7 bases, leaving 13 bases between the germline ends. Germline V lookup: CDR1 MNHEY, CDR2 SMNVEV (reference sequence). The CDR3 contains 12 residues. CDR3 loop: CASMSRGGGYTF. DNA of the CDR3: TGTGCCAGCATGTCCCGGGGGGGTGGCTACACCTTC.

The V gene is TRBV15, the J gene TRBJ1-1; no firm D call. There are 13 residues in the CDR3. Germline assignment: CDR1 LNHNV and CDR2 YYDKDF (reference sequence). Trimming removed 0 bases at V and 6 bases at J, with 8 bases between. CDR3 loop: CATSRDVPSEAFF. The CDR3 nucleotides read TGTGCCACCAGCAGAGACGTCCCGTCTGAAGCTTTCTTT.

The chain combines TRBV15 with TRBJ2-7; weak D call: TRBD1 (6 bases). The CDR3 has 13 amino acids. Trimming took off 4 bases at V and 2 bases at J, with 9 bases between the two ends. The germline V gene encodes CDR1 LNHNV and CDR2 YYDKDF (reference sequence). CDR3 nucleotide sequence: TGTGCCACCAGCACCGGACAGACCTACGAGCAGTACTTC. Its protein product is CATSTGQTYEQYF.

This chain uses TRBV7-9 with TRBJ2-1, with 8 bases fitting TRBD1. V dropped 3 bases and J dropped 4; count of bases not matched to a gene: 5. Germline CDR1 is SEHNR and CDR2 is FQNEAQ (reference sequence). This CDR3 contains 15 residues. The CDR3 DNA is TGTGCCAGCAGCTTTACAGGGGGAGGTTACAATGAGCAGTTCTTC. Its translation is CASSFTGGGYNEQFF.

The rearrangement links TRBV27 to TRBJ2-7; 8 bases are a match to TRBD1. Germline values: CDR1 MNHEY, CDR2 SMNVEV (reference sequence). Germline trimming cut 4 bases from V and 2 bases from J; bases unmatched to any gene: 10. This CDR3 comprises 16 residues. CDR3 nucleotide sequence: TGTGCCAGCAGTTCGGACAGGGCCTCTTTGACCTACGAGCAGTACTTC. Its translation is CASSSDRASLTYEQYF.

Only one count was recorded for this clone. This chain uses TRBV9 with TRBJ2-1, with 8 bases that match TRBD2. This CDR3 contains 15 residues. Looked up from germline, CDR1 is SGDLS and CDR2 is YYNGEE. Trimming removed 3 bases from V and 9 bases from J; junction bases left unmatched: 11. CDR3 sequence (DNA): TGTGCCAGCAGCGCCCTCGGGGGACTAGTTACTGAGCAGTTCTTC. Protein: CASSALGGLVTEQFF.